One sample yielded the 26 T cell receptor beta chains listed below, sequenced in a study of blood T cell repertoires in COVID-19. Sequencing used immunoSEQ multiplex PCR; TCRdb keeps in-frame clones, though not all of them. The sample lists just under 90,000 clones, 85% to 95% occurring once. The sequencing sample was made of peripheral blood. The receptors here all came from a man in his fifties or sixties with acute or convalescent COVID-19.

The rearrangement joins TRBV27 to TRBJ2-5, with TRBD1 identical over 7 bases. Germline assignment: CDR1 MNHEY and CDR2 SMNVEV (reference sequence). This CDR3 region has 14 residues. J lost 5 bases, V lost 0 bases, and 3 bases had no gene match. CDR3 DNA: TGTGCCAGCAGTTTATCGTACAGGGGTGAGACCCAGTACTTC. This codes for CASSLSYRGETQYF.

The chain is built from TRBV18 and TRBJ2-1; D is uncertain. CDR1 is KGHSH and CDR2 is LQKENI in the germline V gene. Trimming removed 6 bases at V and 5 bases at J, with 11 bases between. The length of the CDR3 is 13 residues. Here the CDR3 reads CASSPVRDNEQFF. CDR3 DNA: TGTGCCAGCTCGCCCGTGCGAGACAATGAGCAGTTCTTC. The full variable domain, its missing parts supplied by reference TRBV18 and TRBJ2-1, is NAGVMQNPRHLVRRRGQEARLRCSPMKGHSHVYWYRQLPEEGLKFMVYLQKENIIDESGMPKERFSAEFPKEGPSILRIQQVVRGDSAAYFCASSPVRDNEQFFGPGTRLTVL.

The rearrangement links TRBV9 to TRBJ1-4, with 8 bases aligning to TRBD1. This CDR3 has 15 residues. V lost 4 bases to trimming and J lost 4 bases; unmatched junction nucleotides: 6. The V gene's germline CDR1 is SGDLS and CDR2 YYNGEE. CDR3 loop: CASSSRTGHNEKLFF. The CDR3 DNA sequence: TGTGCCAGCAGCTCCCGGACAGGGCATAATGAAAAACTGTTTTTT.

This rearrangement joins TRBV11-2 to TRBJ2-1; 8 bases agree with TRBD2. V shed 5 bases and J 5 bases; nucleotides not matched to a gene: 11. Germline CDR1 is SGHAT and CDR2 is FQNNGV. CDR3 length: 16 residues. CDR3 sequence reads: CASSPGRGGADNEQFF. Written as DNA, the CDR3 is TGTGCCAGCAGCCCCGGTCGGGGGGGCGCAGACAATGAGCAGTTCTTC.

V and J are TRBV27 and TRBJ2-1, with 9 bases aligning to TRBD1. Germline V gene lookup returns CDR1 MNHEY and CDR2 SMNVEV (reference sequence). The CDR3 has 14 amino acids. V lost 6 bases, J lost 7 bases, and 7 bases stayed unmatched. The CDR3 sequence is CASSPNRGRNEQFF. The DNA for the CDR3 is TGTGCCAGCAGCCCGAACAGGGGGCGAAATGAGCAGTTCTTC.

The table lists this clone with a few counts. The chain joins TRBV7-9 to TRBJ1-1; possibly TRBD1 for D (6 bases). CDR3 length equals 14 residues. Trimming pared 4 bases from V and 4 bases from J, leaving 13 bases between. Germline assignment: CDR1 SEHNR and CDR2 FQNEAQ (reference sequence). CDR3 sequence reads: CASSSRTDATEAFF. The DNA of the CDR3 is TGTGCCAGCAGCTCCAGGACAGACGCCACTGAAGCTTTCTTT.

This clone has a single count. The chain joins TRBV2 to TRBJ1-5; D is uncertain. The CDR3 sequence is 11 residues long. Trimming stripped 6 bases from V and 4 bases from J, with 4 bases between. The V gene's germline CDR1 is SNHLY and CDR2 FYNNEI. For the CDR3, the DNA is TGTGCCAGCAGCCTAAATCAGCCCCAGCATTTT. Translated, it gives CASSLNQPQHF. Full variable domain (missing parts from reference TRBV2 and TRBJ1-5): EPEVTQTPSHQVTQMGQEVILRCVPISNHLYFYWYRQILGQKVEFLVSFYNNEISEKSEIFDDQFSVERPDGSNFTLKIRSTKLEDSAMYFCASSLNQPQHFGDGTRLSIL.

The chain is built from TRBV5-1 and TRBJ1-1, with 11 bases that match TRBD1. The CDR3 loop spans 14 amino acids. V was clipped by 4 bases and J by 4 bases; unmatched bases: 3. Germline V lookup: CDR1 SGHRS, CDR2 YFSETQ. CDR3 coding DNA: TGCGCCAGCAGCCCCGGACAGGGGGCCACTGAAGCTTTCTTT. This translates into CASSPGQGATEAFF.

This chain joins TRBV3-1 (or the pseudogene TRBV3-2) and TRBJ2-3; the D gene is possibly TRBD2 (6 bases). Germline CDR1 reads LGHDT; CDR2 reads YNNKEL (reference sequence). The length of the CDR3 is 15 residues. The germline V and J ends were trimmed by 1 base and 0 bases, with 8 bases remaining between them. The CDR3 reads CASSQGAGSTDTQYF. CDR3 sequence (DNA): TGTGCCAGCAGCCAAGGGGCGGGAAGCACAGATACGCAGTATTTT.

A remark on this clone: A junction boundary mismatches the germline segment, possibly from a read error. The V and J genes are TRBV6-5 and TRBJ2-7; 7 bases map to TRBD1. This CDR3 is 15 amino acids long. From germline, CDR1 is MNHEY and CDR2 SVGAGI. As DNA, the CDR3 is TGCGCCAGCAGTTACAGGGGCAGGGGCTCCTACGAGCAGTACTTC. Amino acids: CASSYRGRGSYEQYF.

The J gene is TRBJ1-3, the V gene TRBV5-5; D possibly corresponds to TRBD1 (5 bases). CDR1 is SGHKS and CDR2 is YYEKEE in the germline V gene (reference sequence). Trimming took 4 bases from V and 0 from J, leaving 17 bases between them. The CDR3 runs 17 residues. The chain's CDR3 is CASSPTQGMGSGNTIYF. In nucleotides, the CDR3 is TGTGCCAGCAGCCCAACCCAGGGAATGGGCTCTGGAAACACCATATATTTT.

The CDR3 DNA is TGTGCCAGCAGCCAAGTCTACTCGGGGGAAGTAAACACCATATATTTT. Translating gives CASSQVYSGEVNTIYF. V usage is TRBV3-1 (or the pseudogene TRBV3-2) and J usage is TRBJ1-3, with a possible D match to TRBD1 (5 bases). The CDR3 has 16 amino acids. Germline-derived CDR1 and CDR2 are LGHDT and YNNKEL (reference sequence). Deletions cut 1 base from V and 6 bases from J, with 16 bases between.

The table lists this clone with a count of one. The genes are TRBV24-1 and TRBJ2-3; TRBD1 matches 11 bases. The V gene's germline CDR1 is KGHDR and CDR2 SFDVKD. There are 15 residues in the CDR3. Losses at the gene ends were 3 bases for V and 5 bases for J; bases not matched to a gene: 3. The CDR3 DNA sequence: TGTGCCACCAGTGATCGGACAGGGGGCAAAGATACGCAGTATTTT. Amino acid sequence: CATSDRTGGKDTQYF.

This chain uses TRBV5-1 with TRBJ1-1; the match to TRBD1 covers 8 bases. The germline V gene has CDR1 SGHRS and CDR2 YFSETQ. The CDR3 is 13 amino acids. The V and J ends lost 5 bases and 6 bases, in that order; junction bases with no gene match: 6. The CDR3 DNA is TGCGCCAGCAGGCCAGGGGGCGGCGCTGAAGCTTTCTTT. This codes for CASRPGGGAEAFF.

The chain links TRBV19 to TRBJ2-7; tentative D call: TRBD2 (5 bases). The CDR3 is 14 amino acids. The germline V gene encodes CDR1 LNHDA and CDR2 SQIVND (reference sequence). V lost 4 bases and J 2 bases, leaving 12 bases between the germline ends. CDR3 nucleotide sequence: TGTGCCAGTAGTAGTACACGGGGTCCCTACGAGCAGTACTTC. This sequence encodes CASSSTRGPYEQYF. Full variable domain (rest looked up from reference TRBV19 and TRBJ2-7): DGGITQSPKYLFRKEGQNVTLSCEQNLNHDAMYWYRQDPGQGLRLIYYSQIVNDFQKGDIAEGYSVSREKKESFPLTVTSAQKNPTAFYLCASSSTRGPYEQYFGPGTRLTVT.

The rearrangement joins TRBV10-3 to TRBJ2-7, with 9 bases that match TRBD1. Germline values: CDR1 ENHRY, CDR2 SYGVKD. V lost 3 bases, J lost 0 bases, and 6 bases stayed unmatched. This CDR3 is 16 amino acids long. The CDR3 DNA reads as TGTGCCATCAGTGAAATCGGGACAGGGTTCTCCTACGAGCAGTACTTC. Its translation is CAISEIGTGFSYEQYF.

The chain recombines TRBV30 with TRBJ1-3; unclear D gene. The CDR3 is made up of 13 amino acids. Per the germline V gene, CDR1 is GTSNPN and CDR2 is SVGIG (reference sequence). The V end lost 3 bases, the J end lost 8 bases, and 14 bases lay between the germline ends. CDR3 DNA: TGTGCCTGGAGATGGTCCGGGTTTGACACCATATATTTT. Translated, it gives CAWRWSGFDTIYF.

The rearrangement joins TRBV18 to TRBJ2-7; D gene uncertain. V was shortened by 4 bases and J by 0 bases, with 10 bases between the two germline ends. Per the germline V gene, CDR1 is KGHSH and CDR2 is LQKENI. The CDR3 contains 14 residues. CDR3 residues: CASSHETASYEQYF. Here the CDR3 DNA reads TGTGCCAGCTCACATGAGACTGCCTCCTACGAGCAGTACTTC. The variable domain in full, completed from reference TRBV18 and TRBJ2-7, reads NAGVMQNPRHLVRRRGQEARLRCSPMKGHSHVYWYRQLPEEGLKFMVYLQKENIIDESGMPKERFSAEFPKEGPSILRIQQVVRGDSAAYFCASSHETASYEQYFGPGTRLTVT.

The chain employs TRBV5-6 and TRBJ1-1; D is unresolved. Between the trimmed V and J ends, which lost 0 bases and 2 bases, there was a span of 5 bases. From germline, CDR1 is SGHDT and CDR2 YYEEEE. This CDR3 is built from 13 residues. The CDR3 coding sequence is TGTGCCAGCAGCTTGGCGGGAAACACTGAAGCTTTCTTT. Protein product: CASSLAGNTEAFF.

The chain links TRBV11-3 to TRBJ1-1; D uncertain. Germline V gene lookup returns CDR1 SGHNT and CDR2 YENEEA. CDR3 length: 14 residues. V gave up 7 bases and J gave up 1 base, with 13 bases separating them. As DNA, the CDR3 is TGTGCCAGCAACCCTCCGGCAGGGAACACTGAAGCTTTCTTT. Its protein product is CASNPPAGNTEAFF.

This rearrangement joins TRBV7-2 to TRBJ2-1; TRBD2 matches 7 bases. This CDR3 region has 14 residues. The ends lost 8 bases at V and 6 bases at J; junction bases unmatched: 10. Germline CDR1 reads SGHTA; CDR2 reads FQGNSA. CDR3 sequence reads: CASARTGRVNEQFF. CDR3 nucleotides: TGTGCCAGCGCCAGGACGGGGAGGGTCAATGAGCAGTTCTTC.

This chain links TRBV29-1 with TRBJ2-5; no definite D call. This CDR3 spans 13 amino acids. Per germline, CDR1 SQVTM and CDR2 ANQGSEA. Deletions cut 1 base from V and 9 bases from J, with 15 bases between. The CDR3 region has the DNA TGCAGCGTTGAAGGGCTAGTCAGCATGGCCCAGTACTTC. Amino acids: CSVEGLVSMAQYF. The whole variable domain, filled in from reference TRBV29-1 and TRBJ2-5, reads SAVISQKPSRDICQRGTSLTIQCQVDSQVTMMFWYRQQPGQSLTLIATANQGSEATYESGFVIDKFPISRPNLTFSTLTVSNMSPEDSSIYLCSVEGLVSMAQYFGPGTRLLVL.

The chain is built from TRBV19 and TRBJ1-1; a weak D match, TRBD1 (5 bases). Germline assignment: CDR1 LNHDA and CDR2 SQIVND (reference sequence). The CDR3 sequence is 13 residues long. V gave up 8 bases and J gave up 0 bases, with 10 bases separating them. DNA of the CDR3: TGTGCCAGTGACAGCCCGATGAACACTGAAGCTTTCTTT. It is translated as CASDSPMNTEAFF. The variable domain in full, completed from reference TRBV19 and TRBJ1-1, reads DGGITQSPKYLFRKEGQNVTLSCEQNLNHDAMYWYRQDPGQGLRLIYYSQIVNDFQKGDIAEGYSVSREKKESFPLTVTSAQKNPTAFYLCASDSPMNTEAFFGQGTRLTVV.

This clone turned up a few times. The chain links TRBV2 to TRBJ1-3, with D hard to call. V was shortened by 3 bases and J by 0 bases, with 9 bases between the two germline ends. In germline, CDR1 is SNHLY, CDR2 FYNNEI. The CDR3 contains 15 residues. CDR3 sequence reads: CASSDPGTSGNTIYF. CDR3 in DNA: TGTGCCAGCAGTGACCCGGGAACCTCTGGAAACACCATATATTTT.

V and J are TRBV6-9 and TRBJ2-7; 16 positions agree with TRBD2. Germline trimming cut 6 bases from V and 5 bases from J; bases unmatched to any gene: 13. Germline lookup yields CDR1 MNHGY and CDR2 SVAAGI. The CDR3 consists of 18 residues. CDR3 sequence reads: CASRWGLAGGPHFDEQYF. The CDR3 DNA sequence: TGTGCCAGCAGGTGGGGACTAGCGGGAGGGCCCCACTTTGACGAGCAGTACTTC.

This clone showed up just a few times. V gene TRBV19 combines with J gene TRBJ2-7, with 9 bases aligning to TRBD2. The germline V gene has CDR1 LNHDA and CDR2 SQIVND (reference sequence). This CDR3 region has 13 residues. The J segment lost 6 bases and the V segment lost 5 bases, leaving 5 bases of the junction unmatched. CDR3 sequence: CASSLAGGGEQYF. CDR3 bases: TGTGCCAGTAGTCTGGCGGGAGGGGGCGAGCAGTACTTC. The full variable domain, in which reference TRBV19 and TRBJ2-7 provide the parts outside the CDR3, is DGGITQSPKYLFRKEGQNVTLSCEQNLNHDAMYWYRQDPGQGLRLIYYSQIVNDFQKGDIAEGYSVSREKKESFPLTVTSAQKNPTAFYLCASSLAGGGEQYFGPGTRLTVT.